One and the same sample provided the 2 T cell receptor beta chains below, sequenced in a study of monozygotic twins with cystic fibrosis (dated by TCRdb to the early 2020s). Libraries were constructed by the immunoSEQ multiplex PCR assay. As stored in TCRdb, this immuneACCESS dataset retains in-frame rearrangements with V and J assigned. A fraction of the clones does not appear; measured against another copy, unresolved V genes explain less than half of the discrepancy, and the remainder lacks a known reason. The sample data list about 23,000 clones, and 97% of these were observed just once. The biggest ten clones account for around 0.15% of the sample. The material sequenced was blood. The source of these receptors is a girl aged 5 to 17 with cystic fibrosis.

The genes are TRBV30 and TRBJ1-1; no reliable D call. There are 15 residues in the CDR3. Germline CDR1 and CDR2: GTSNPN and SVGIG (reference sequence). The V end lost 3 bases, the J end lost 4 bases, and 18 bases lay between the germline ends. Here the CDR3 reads CAWRVGLWVGTEAFF. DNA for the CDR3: TGTGCCTGGAGGGTCGGACTATGGGTGGGCACTGAAGCTTTCTTT. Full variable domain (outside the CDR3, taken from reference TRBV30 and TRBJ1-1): SQTIHQWPATLVQPVGSPLSLECTVEGTSNPNLYWYRQAAGRGLQLLFYSVGIGQISSEVPQNLSASRPQDRQFILSSKKLLLSDSGFYLCAWRVGLWVGTEAFFGQGTRLTVV.

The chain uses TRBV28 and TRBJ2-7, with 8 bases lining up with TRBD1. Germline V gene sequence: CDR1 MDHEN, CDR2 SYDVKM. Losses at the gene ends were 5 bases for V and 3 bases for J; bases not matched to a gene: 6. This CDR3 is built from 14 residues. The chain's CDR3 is CASSPGTGFYEQYF. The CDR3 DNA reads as TGTGCCAGCAGTCCCGGGACAGGTTTCTACGAGCAGTACTTC.